This entry is about one TCR beta chain. Naive CD8 cells lacked CD45RO, underwent positive selection for CCR7 and left out terminally differentiated effector memory CD45RA+ cells. The assay was carried out at the deep level. Using immunoSEQ multiplex PCR, the repertoire was profiled, and TCRdb retains in-frame clones only, with some absent. Of over 750,000 clones listed, 90% to 97% are singletons. Germline CDR1 is SGHRS and CDR2 is YFSETQ. Trimming took 2 bases from V and 0 from J, leaving 6 bases between them. The CDR3 length is 14 residues. The data were obtained in a study of shared clonotypes between healthy human individuals.

Sequences were obtained from naive CD8+ T cells sorted from blood. This sequence was found in a man aged 25 to 40 in good health. This chain links TRBV5-1 with TRBJ1-3; D uncertain. This chain's CDR3 is CASSFWGSGNTIYF. CDR3 DNA: TGCGCCAGCAGCTTCTGGGGCTCTGGAAACACCATATATTTT.